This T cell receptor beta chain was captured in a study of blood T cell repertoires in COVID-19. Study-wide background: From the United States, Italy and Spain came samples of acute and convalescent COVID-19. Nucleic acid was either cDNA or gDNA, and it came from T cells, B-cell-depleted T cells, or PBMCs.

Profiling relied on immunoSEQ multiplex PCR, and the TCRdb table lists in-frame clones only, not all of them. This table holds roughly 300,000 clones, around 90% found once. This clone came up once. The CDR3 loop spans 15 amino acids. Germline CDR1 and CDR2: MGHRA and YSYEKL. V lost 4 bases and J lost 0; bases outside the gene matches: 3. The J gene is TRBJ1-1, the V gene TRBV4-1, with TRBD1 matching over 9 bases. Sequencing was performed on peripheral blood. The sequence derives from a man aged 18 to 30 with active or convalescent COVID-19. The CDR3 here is CASSLGDRVNTEAFF. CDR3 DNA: TGCGCCAGCAGCCTCGGGGACAGGGTGAACACTGAAGCTTTCTTT.